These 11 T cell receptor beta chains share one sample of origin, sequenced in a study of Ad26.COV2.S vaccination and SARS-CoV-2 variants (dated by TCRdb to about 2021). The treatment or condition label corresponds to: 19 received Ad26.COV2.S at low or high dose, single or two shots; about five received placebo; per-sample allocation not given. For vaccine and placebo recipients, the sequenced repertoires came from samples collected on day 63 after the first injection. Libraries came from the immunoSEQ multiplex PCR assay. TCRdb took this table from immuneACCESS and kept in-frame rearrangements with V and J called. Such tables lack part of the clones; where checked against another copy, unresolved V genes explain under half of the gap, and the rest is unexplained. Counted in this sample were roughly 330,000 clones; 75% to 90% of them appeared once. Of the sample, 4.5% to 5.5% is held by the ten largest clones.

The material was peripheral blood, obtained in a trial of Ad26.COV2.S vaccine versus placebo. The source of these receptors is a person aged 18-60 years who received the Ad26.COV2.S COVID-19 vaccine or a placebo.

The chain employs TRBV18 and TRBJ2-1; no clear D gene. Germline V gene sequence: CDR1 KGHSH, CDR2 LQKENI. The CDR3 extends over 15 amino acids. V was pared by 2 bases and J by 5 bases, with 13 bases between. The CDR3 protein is CASSPSHERNNEQFF. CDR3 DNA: TGTGCCAGCTCACCATCCCATGAGAGGAACAATGAGCAGTTCTTC.

The CDR3 DNA reads as TGTGCCAGCAGCCAAGGGGGACAGGGAACCACCTTC. It codes for CASSQGGQGTTF. The chain has TRBV3-1 (or the pseudogene TRBV3-2) and TRBJ1-2; TRBD1 aligns across 9 bases. The germline CDR1 and CDR2 sequences are LGHDT and YNNKEL (reference sequence). The CDR3 is made up of 12 amino acids. With 1 base clipped from V and 13 bases from J, the junction kept 4 bases outside the gene matches.

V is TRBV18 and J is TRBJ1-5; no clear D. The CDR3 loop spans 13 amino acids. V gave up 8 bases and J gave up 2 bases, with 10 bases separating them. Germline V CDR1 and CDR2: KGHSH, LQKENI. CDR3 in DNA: TGTGCCAGCCCCCCCGGGGGCAATCAGCCCCAGCATTTT. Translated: CASPPGGNQPQHF.

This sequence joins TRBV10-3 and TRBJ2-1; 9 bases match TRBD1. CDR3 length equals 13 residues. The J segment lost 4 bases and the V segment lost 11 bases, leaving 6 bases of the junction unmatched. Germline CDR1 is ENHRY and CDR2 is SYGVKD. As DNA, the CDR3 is TGTGCCCTCTGGGACAGGGAGTACAATGAGCAGTTCTTC. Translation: CALWDREYNEQFF.

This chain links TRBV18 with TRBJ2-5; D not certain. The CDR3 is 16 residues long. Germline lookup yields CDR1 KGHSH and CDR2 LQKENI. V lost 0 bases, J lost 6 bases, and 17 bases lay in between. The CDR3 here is CASSPPGGSQEQTQYF. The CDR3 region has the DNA TGTGCCAGCTCACCACCTGGTGGATCCCAAGAACAGACCCAGTACTTC.

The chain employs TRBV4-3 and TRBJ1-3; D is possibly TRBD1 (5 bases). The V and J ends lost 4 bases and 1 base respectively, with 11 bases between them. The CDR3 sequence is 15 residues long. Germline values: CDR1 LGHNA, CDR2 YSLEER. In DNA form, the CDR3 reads TGCGCCAGCAGCCGGACGTGGGGGTCTGGAAACACCATATATTTT. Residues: CASSRTWGSGNTIYF.

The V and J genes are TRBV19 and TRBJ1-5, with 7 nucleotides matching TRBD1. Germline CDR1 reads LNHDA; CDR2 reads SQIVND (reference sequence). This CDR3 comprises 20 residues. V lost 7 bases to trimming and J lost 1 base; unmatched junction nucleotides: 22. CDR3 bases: TGTGCCAGTACCCTGACAGGGATCGGCTCTCGGGGCCAAAGCAATCAGCCCCAGCATTTT. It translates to CASTLTGIGSRGQSNQPQHF.

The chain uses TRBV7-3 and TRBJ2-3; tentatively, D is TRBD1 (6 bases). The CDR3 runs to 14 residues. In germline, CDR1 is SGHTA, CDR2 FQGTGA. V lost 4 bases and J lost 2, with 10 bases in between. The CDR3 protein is CASSSQGNTDTQYF. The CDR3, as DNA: TGTGCCAGCAGCTCCCAGGGGAACACAGATACGCAGTATTTT.

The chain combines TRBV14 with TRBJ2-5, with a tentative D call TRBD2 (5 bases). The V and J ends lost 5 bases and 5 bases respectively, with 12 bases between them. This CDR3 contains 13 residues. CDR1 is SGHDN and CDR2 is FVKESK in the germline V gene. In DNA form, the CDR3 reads TGTGCCAGCAGCGGCAGCGGTGTCGAGACCCAGTACTTC. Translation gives CASSGSGVETQYF.

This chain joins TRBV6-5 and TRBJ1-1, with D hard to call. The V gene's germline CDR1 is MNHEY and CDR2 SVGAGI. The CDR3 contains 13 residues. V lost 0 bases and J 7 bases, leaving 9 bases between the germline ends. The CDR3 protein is CASSYSKTYEAFF. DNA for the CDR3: TGTGCCAGCAGTTACTCGAAAACTTATGAAGCTTTCTTT.

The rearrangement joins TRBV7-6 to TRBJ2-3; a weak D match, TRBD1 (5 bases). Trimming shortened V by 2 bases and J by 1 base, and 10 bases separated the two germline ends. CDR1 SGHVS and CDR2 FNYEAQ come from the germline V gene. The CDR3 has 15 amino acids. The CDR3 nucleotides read TGTGCCAGCAGCTTATATCAGACAGGCACAGATACGCAGTATTTT. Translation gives CASSLYQTGTDTQYF.